These T cell receptor beta chains were read from a single sample in a study of blood T cell repertoires in COVID-19. TCRdb's copy holds only in-frame clones and misses some; the assay was immunoSEQ multiplex PCR. Of about 24,000 clones in the sample, roughly nine tenths were seen once. The sample was peripheral blood. These receptors were obtained from a man aged 45-65 years with active COVID-19. CDR3s include the opening cysteine and the closing phenylalanine or tryptophan. D genes are given only for firm matches. The size entry is marked missing in some rows and otherwise reads once, few, many or a size class.

clone_size	d_call	v_call	j_call	cdr3_nt	cdr3_aa
NA	NA	TRBV11-1	TRBJ2-7	TGTGCCAGCAGCTCATCCACAGGCTACGAGCAGTACTTC	CASSSSTGYEQYF
NA	TRBD1	TRBV28	TRBJ1-2	TGTGCCAGCAGTTTAACACAGGGGAAAGGGACCTTC	CASSLTQGKGTF
once	TRBD1	TRBV14	TRBJ2-1	TGTGCCAGCAGCCCAGACAGGGGGGCTTACAATGAGCAGTTCTTC	CASSPDRGAYNEQFF
NA	TRBD1	TRBV13	TRBJ2-1	TGTGCCAGCAGCCTGGCCCGGAAAAGTGACAGGGTAAGTTACAATGAGCAGTTCTTC	CASSLARKSDRVSYNEQFF
NA	TRBD1	TRBV3-1/TRBV3-2	TRBJ1-3	TGTGCCAGCAGCCGACTTACAGGGGTAGGAAACACCATATATTTT	CASSRLTGVGNTIYF
NA	TRBD2	TRBV5-1	TRBJ2-1	TGCGCCAGCAGCTTGGATAGCGGGAGCTACAATGAGCAGTTCTTC	CASSLDSGSYNEQFF
NA	TRBD1	TRBV19	TRBJ2-3	TGTGCCAGTAGTATTAGGGGACAGGGAGACCGTACAGATACGCAGTATTTT	CASSIRGQGDRTDTQYF
once	TRBD1	TRBV24-1	TRBJ2-5	TGTGCCACCAGTGGCGACAGGGTGGAGACCCAGTACTTC	CATSGDRVETQYF
NA	NA	TRBV6-5	TRBJ1-1	TGTGCCAGCACCTACCTAGGAACTAACACTGAAGCTTTCTTT	CASTYLGTNTEAFF
NA	NA	TRBV6-5	TRBJ2-7	TGTGCCAGCAGCTCGGGGACGACAGGCGAGTACTTC	CASSSGTTGEYF
NA	NA	TRBV2	TRBJ2-5	TGTGCCAGCAGTGCCACTGACTCGATCTCGGGGACCCAGTACTTC	CASSATDSISGTQYF
NA	TRBD1	TRBV9	TRBJ1-2	TGTGCCAGCAGCCCTCCGACAGGGACCGTTAACTATGGCTACACCTTC	CASSPPTGTVNYGYTF
NA	TRBD2	TRBV20-1	TRBJ2-1	TGCAGTGCTAGTGGGGGAGGGCGTAATGAGCAGTTCTTC	CSASGGGRNEQFF
NA	TRBD1	TRBV7-2	TRBJ2-3	TGTGCCAGCAGCTTAAGGGGGCGGAGCACAGATACGCAGTATTTT	CASSLRGRSTDTQYF
NA	NA	TRBV28	TRBJ2-7	TGTGCCAGCAGTTTCTGGAGCTCCTACGAGCAGTACTTC	CASSFWSSYEQYF
NA	NA	TRBV4-3	TRBJ2-1	TGCGCCAGCAGCCAAGATGTGGAGGTCAATGAGCAGTTCTTC	CASSQDVEVNEQFF
NA	TRBD2	TRBV20-1	TRBJ2-3	TGCAGTGCTGGTGGACTAGCGGGGGAGGATACGCAGTATTTT	CSAGGLAGEDTQYF
once	NA	TRBV27	TRBJ2-7	TGTGCCAGCAGTCCGACCACGGGGTTCTTAGAGCAGTACTTC	CASSPTTGFLEQYF
NA	NA	TRBV4-1	TRBJ1-6	TGCGCCAGCAGCCAAGAGGGGGCGCGGAGGTCACCCCTCCACTTT	CASSQEGARRSPLHF
NA	TRBD2	TRBV13	TRBJ2-1	TGTGCCAGCAGCCCGGGACTAGCGGAATACAATGAGCAGTTCTTC	CASSPGLAEYNEQFF
NA	TRBD1	TRBV6-6	TRBJ1-1	TGTGCCAGCACCCAAGACAGGGGGCTTTCTCGAGCTTTCTTT	CASTQDRGLSRAFF
NA	TRBD2	TRBV27	TRBJ2-7	TGTGCCATAAACCGGGCTAGCGGTCCCTACGAGCAGTACTTC	CAINRASGPYEQYF
NA	NA	TRBV30	TRBJ2-1	TGTGCCTGGAGTGAACAACAGTACAATGAGCAGTTCTTC	CAWSEQQYNEQFF
NA	TRBD2	TRBV2	TRBJ2-3	TGTGCCAGCACACGGCGGGGGGAGTCCCTCGGAACGCAGTATTTT	CASTRRGESLGTQYF
NA	TRBD1	TRBV29-1	TRBJ2-7	TGCAGCGCCATCTTGGGACAGGGCGTCTACGAGCAGTACTTC	CSAILGQGVYEQYF
NA	NA	TRBV5-1	TRBJ2-2	TGCGCCAGCAGCTTCAACAGGGCCACCGGGGAGCTGTTTTTT	CASSFNRATGELFF
NA	TRBD1	TRBV4-2	TRBJ2-2	TGTGCCAGCAGCCCCTTTTACAGGGGCACCGGGGAGCTGTTTTTT	CASSPFYRGTGELFF
NA	TRBD1	TRBV6-5	TRBJ2-1	TGTGCCAGCAGCCGCACTACAGGGGTTAATGAGCAGTTCTTC	CASSRTTGVNEQFF
NA	TRBD2	TRBV19	TRBJ2-1	TGTGCCAGTAGTACCTACCCCCAGCGGGAGGGCCCTGAGCAGTTCTTC	CASSTYPQREGPEQFF
NA	TRBD2	TRBV3-1/TRBV3-2	TRBJ2-3	TGTGCCAGCAGCAAAGGAGTGCTAGCCCGGGAGGTGGTCACAGATACGCAGTATTTT	CASSKGVLAREVVTDTQYF
NA	NA	TRBV9	TRBJ2-5	TGTGCCAGCAGCGGGACAGCGAGGCAAGAGACCCAGTACTTC	CASSGTARQETQYF
NA	TRBD2	TRBV6-1	TRBJ2-1	TGTGCCAGCAGTGACCCACTAGCGGGGGCCTACAATGAGCAGTTCTTC	CASSDPLAGAYNEQFF
NA	NA	TRBV5-6	TRBJ1-4	TGTGCCAGCAGCTTGTTTTCCAGTCCGACTAATGAAAAACTGTTTTTT	CASSLFSSPTNEKLFF
NA	NA	TRBV5-1	TRBJ1-1	TGCGCCAGCAGCTTCCCAGGTGCCATGAACACTGAAGCTTTCTTT	CASSFPGAMNTEAFF
NA	TRBD1	TRBV19	TRBJ2-7	TGTGCCAGTAGTAGGGGGACAGCGTTGGGATTCAACGAGCAGTACTTC	CASSRGTALGFNEQYF
NA	TRBD1	TRBV28	TRBJ2-7	TGTGCCAGCAGTTCCTACAGGGGCCCCACCTACGAGCAGTACTTC	CASSSYRGPTYEQYF
NA	NA	TRBV6-1	TRBJ1-5	TGTGCCAGCAGTGAGGGGGGAAGCAATCAGCCCCAGCATTTT	CASSEGGSNQPQHF
NA	NA	TRBV27	TRBJ2-7	TGTGCCAGCAGTGACAGTCCGGCCGAGCAGTACTTC	CASSDSPAEQYF
NA	TRBD1	TRBV28	TRBJ2-1	TGTGCCAGCAGCGGGACAGGGGCCCACAATGAGCAGTTCTTC	CASSGTGAHNEQFF
NA	NA	TRBV24-1	TRBJ1-5	TGTGCCACCAGTGAGGGCACAGGGTCAGCTCAGCCCCAGCATTTT	CATSEGTGSAQPQHF
NA	TRBD1	TRBV6-5	TRBJ2-5	TGTGCCAGCACTGGGACAGGGTTGGAGACCCAGTACTTC	CASTGTGLETQYF
NA	TRBD2	TRBV28	TRBJ2-6	TGTGCCAGCAGCGGGGTCGGGCTAGCGGGAACTGGGGCCAACGTCCTGACTTTC	CASSGVGLAGTGANVLTF
few	NA	TRBV12-3/TRBV12-4	TRBJ1-5	TGTGCCAGCAGTGGAGGGATCAAGCCCCAGCATTTT	CASSGGIKPQHF
NA	TRBD1	TRBV7-3	TRBJ1-6	TGTGCCAGCAGCACAACAGGGGGAGTAAATAATTCACCCCTCCACTTT	CASSTTGGVNNSPLHF
NA	NA	TRBV5-8	TRBJ2-3	TGTGCCAGCAGCTTGGTTATGTACACAGATACGCAGTATTTT	CASSLVMYTDTQYF
NA	NA	TRBV7-2	TRBJ2-3	TGTGCCAGCAGCTTAATGGGGTTACAGGCGGACACAGATACGCAGTATTTT	CASSLMGLQADTDTQYF